The clone carrying this T cell receptor beta chain has ten or more counts. What it recognizes is unknown. Time point described: newly diagnosed GD, antithyroid drugs for less than 3 months. Extracted RNA from PBMCs served as the source of the TCR library. This sample is drawn from a study of regulatory T cells in long-lasting Graves disease. Arm-PCR of CDR3 regions with iRepertoire HTBI primers generated TCR beta libraries. TCRdb re-called the multiplex PCR reads with MiXCR, one entry per CDR3 protein. The sample lists 420,000 or so distinct CDR3 sequences; less than 20% were seen once. The germline CDR1 and CDR2 sequences are SEHNR and FQNEAQ (reference sequence). This CDR3 has 15 residues. The germline V and J ends were trimmed by 2 bases and 0 bases, with 9 bases remaining between them. Study observations and caveats: Between persistent patients, roughly 2,600 public clonotypes were shared, exceeding the approximately 870 shared between new patients. Persistent Graves' patients showed reduced TCR diversity versus newly diagnosed patients.

This sample was also put to use in a study of T cells in Graves' hyperthyroidism and ophthalmopathy.

This sequence originates from a woman in her late teens or twenties with Graves disease. Material: peripheral blood mononuclear cells (PBMCs), obtained at new diagnosis, from a patient treated with antithyroid drugs. The chain carries TRBV7-9 and TRBJ2-3; a weak D match, TRBD1 (5 bases). CDR3 sequence reads: CASSLSGMSTDTQYF. The CDR3 DNA reads as TGTGCCAGCAGCTTATCAGGGATGAGCACAGATACGCAGTATTTT.